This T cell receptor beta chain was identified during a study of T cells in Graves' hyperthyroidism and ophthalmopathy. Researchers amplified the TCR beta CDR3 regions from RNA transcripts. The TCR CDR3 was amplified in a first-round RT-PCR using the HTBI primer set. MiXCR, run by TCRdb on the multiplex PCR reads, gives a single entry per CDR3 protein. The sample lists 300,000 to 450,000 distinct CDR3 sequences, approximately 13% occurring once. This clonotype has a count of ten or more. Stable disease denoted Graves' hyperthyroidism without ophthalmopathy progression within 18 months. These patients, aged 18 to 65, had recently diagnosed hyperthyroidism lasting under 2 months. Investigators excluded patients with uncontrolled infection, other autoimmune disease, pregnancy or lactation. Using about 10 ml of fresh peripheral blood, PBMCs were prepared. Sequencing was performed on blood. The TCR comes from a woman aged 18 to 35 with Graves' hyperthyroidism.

Here the CDR3 DNA reads TGTGCCAGCAGCTTAACTGGTCGGGCGAACACCGGGGAGCTGTTTTTT. Translation: CASSLTGRANTGELFF. The J gene is TRBJ2-2, the V gene TRBV7-8, with unresolved D. Trimming left V 2 bases short and J 0 bases short, with 10 bases between. The germline V gene encodes CDR1 SGHVS and CDR2 FQNEAQ. This CDR3 region has 16 residues.